Detailed here is one T cell receptor beta chain. What it binds is not known. This sample is part of a study of radiation and T cells in renal cell carcinoma. Study-level information: Nephrectomy followed 15 Gy stereotactic body radiation by 4 weeks.

Time point specified: baseline pretreatment blood. Treatment specified: 15 Gy SBRT to primary tumor, nephrectomy 4 weeks later. Blood was sampled at baseline, 2 weeks and 4 weeks after SBRT. Findings of the study overall: Baseline intratumoral clonotype presence is unknown without pretreatment biopsies.

Only in-frame clones appear in the TCRdb table, and some are missing; sequencing was by immunoSEQ multiplex PCR. The sample has about 130,000 clones, roughly 90% seen once. The sample was blood, taken from a patient whose treatment included radiotherapy and nephrectomy. This clonotype was obtained from a woman in her forties or fifties with renal cell carcinoma.

The CDR3 region is CASTSGGGRYGGSPLHF. CDR3 bases: TGTGCCAGTACTTCTGGCGGGGGCAGGTACGGAGGGTCACCCCTCCACTTT. The rearrangement uses TRBV19 and TRBJ1-6, with a tentative D call TRBD1 (6 bases). The germline gives CDR1 LNHDA, CDR2 SQIVND (reference sequence). CDR3 length equals 17 residues. The V end was cut by 7 bases, the J end by 10 bases, with 26 bases between.